The 17 T cell receptor beta chains below come from one sample, sequenced in a study of cytomegalovirus exposure and HLA in healthy donors. A multiplex PCR was run with 60 Vbeta primers and 13 Jbeta primers. Assay: immunoSEQ multiplex PCR; the TCRdb copy retains only in-frame clones and omits some. In the table there are around 180,000 clones, 70% to 90% of which are singletons. The sequenced sample consisted of PBMCs. The receptors were sampled from a male donor in good health and CMV-seronegative.

This clone was detected a few times. The chain carries TRBV5-4 and TRBJ2-2; perhaps TRBD1 as D (6 bases). The CDR3 runs to 14 residues. Germline V gene lookup returns CDR1 SGHNT and CDR2 YYREEE (reference sequence). The germline V and J ends were trimmed by 5 bases and 3 bases, with 11 bases remaining between them. The CDR3 here is CASRIRGDTGELFF. In DNA, the CDR3 is TGTGCCAGCAGAATCAGGGGTGACACCGGGGAGCTGTTTTTT.

The chain couples TRBV27 to TRBJ1-1; 10 bases are shared with TRBD1. The CDR3 is made up of 15 amino acids. Trimming at V came to 4 bases and at J to 4 bases, leaving 6 bases not matched to a gene. The germline gives CDR1 MNHEY, CDR2 SMNVEV (reference sequence). The DNA for the CDR3 is TGTGCCAGCAGTTCGACAGGGGGCGGTGTCACTGAAGCTTTCTTT. Translation: CASSSTGGGVTEAFF.

This chain uses TRBV19 with TRBJ2-1; TRBD1 might be the D (6 bases). The CDR3 is 14 amino acids. Germline-derived CDR1 and CDR2 are LNHDA and SQIVND (reference sequence). V lost 10 bases and J lost 3, with 16 bases in between. CDR3 sequence reads: CATQEGHFYNEQFF. The DNA for the CDR3 is TGTGCCACTCAAGAGGGACACTTCTACAATGAGCAGTTCTTC.

The chain employs TRBV9 and TRBJ1-1; the match to TRBD1 covers 8 bases. After removal of 0 bases from V and 6 bases from J, the junction contained 7 bases not matched to a gene. This CDR3 is 15 amino acids long. Germline V lookup: CDR1 SGDLS, CDR2 YYNGEE. CDR3 bases: TGTGCCAGCAGCGTAGAAGGACAGGGCCTCCCTGAAGCTTTCTTT. It codes for CASSVEGQGLPEAFF.

The rearrangement links TRBV5-4 to TRBJ2-5; 8 positions agree with TRBD2. Germline lookup yields CDR1 SGHNT and CDR2 YYREEE (reference sequence). Germline trimming cut 3 bases from V and 6 bases from J; bases unmatched to any gene: 7. There are 14 residues in the CDR3. In DNA form, the CDR3 reads TGTGCCAGCAGCTCGGGGGGGGGCGTCAAGACCCAGTACTTC. Translated: CASSSGGGVKTQYF.

V usage is TRBV7-2 and J usage is TRBJ2-7; possibly TRBD1 for D (6 bases). The ends were cut back, 5 bases at V and 5 bases at J, with 19 bases in the middle. The germline gives CDR1 SGHTA, CDR2 FQGNSA. The CDR3 length is 15 residues. The CDR3 region is CASSAETGIPNEQYF. Here the CDR3 DNA reads TGTGCCAGCAGCGCCGAAACAGGGATTCCTAACGAGCAGTACTTC.

The J gene is TRBJ2-1, the V gene TRBV6-6; D gene ambiguous. Germline lookup yields CDR1 MNHNY and CDR2 SVGAGI (reference sequence). The CDR3 is 16 residues long. V lost 5 bases and J lost 0, with 14 bases in between. CDR3 DNA sequence: TGTGCCAGCAGTCTACTTAGCCGGAGCTCCTACAATGAGCAGTTCTTC. Residues: CASSLLSRSSYNEQFF.

The V and J genes are TRBV6-6 and TRBJ1-5, with 7 bases that match TRBD1. Germline CDR1 reads MNHNY; CDR2 reads SVGAGI (reference sequence). With 7 bases clipped from V and 0 bases from J, the junction kept 9 bases outside the gene matches. The CDR3 totals 16 residues. Written as DNA, the CDR3 is TGTGCCAGCACCTACTGGGGACAGAATAGCAATCAGCCCCAGCATTTT. Encoded protein: CASTYWGQNSNQPQHF.

This sequence joins TRBV5-6 and TRBJ2-7, with 7 bases matching TRBD1. The CDR3 has 14 residues. The V gene end was trimmed by 0 bases and the J gene end by 6 bases; junction bases not matched to a gene: 6. The germline V gene has CDR1 SGHDT and CDR2 YYEEEE. The CDR3 DNA is TGTGCCAGCAGCTTGGTTACAGGGGCAGGCGAGCAGTACTTC. Protein sequence: CASSLVTGAGEQYF.

In its sample, this clone was seen a few times. The V and J genes are TRBV6-1 and TRBJ2-4; a possible D gene is TRBD2 (6 bases). The V end lost 1 base, the J end lost 2 bases, and 12 bases lay between the germline ends. The CDR3 is 16 amino acids. From germline, CDR1 is MNHNS and CDR2 SASEGT. CDR3 DNA: TGTGCCAGCAGTGAAGAGGCAGGGAGGTCCAAAAACATTCAGTACTTC. This codes for CASSEEAGRSKNIQYF.

The chain links TRBV6-5 to TRBJ2-1; no definite D call. CDR3 length: 14 residues. Germline V lookup: CDR1 MNHEY, CDR2 SVGAGI. The V end lost 7 bases, the J end lost 0 bases, and 10 bases lay between the germline ends. The CDR3 DNA reads as TGTGCCAGCAAGGCGGCCCTCTCCTACAATGAGCAGTTCTTC. As protein: CASKAALSYNEQFF.

This clone was detected once. DNA of the CDR3: TGTGCCAGCATTAGCGGCGAAGTCTACGAGCAGTACTTC. This gives the protein CASISGEVYEQYF. This chain links TRBV28 with TRBJ2-7; a weak D match, TRBD2 (6 bases). Trimming took 7 bases from V and 3 from J, leaving 13 bases between them. Germline values: CDR1 MDHEN, CDR2 SYDVKM. This CDR3 region has 13 residues.

This sequence joins TRBV6-6 and TRBJ2-1; 9 nucleotides align to TRBD2. The CDR3 contains 15 residues. V gave up 2 bases and J gave up 6 bases; unmatched junction bases: 5. From germline, CDR1 is MNHNY and CDR2 SVGAGI (reference sequence). CDR3 protein: CASSYSGGWGNEQFF. CDR3 DNA sequence: TGTGCCAGCAGTTACAGCGGGGGGTGGGGCAATGAGCAGTTCTTC.

J is TRBJ1-4 and V is TRBV15; D uncertain. The CDR3 is 16 residues long. Germline V gene sequence: CDR1 LNHNV, CDR2 YYDKDF (reference sequence). V lost 0 bases and J 5 bases, leaving 13 bases between the germline ends. Here the CDR3 reads CATSRDDARGNEKLFF. The CDR3 nucleotides are TGTGCCACCAGCAGAGATGATGCGCGGGGAAATGAAAAACTGTTTTTT.

V usage is TRBV9 and J usage is TRBJ2-1; 10 nucleotides align to TRBD2. CDR1 is SGDLS, CDR2 YYNGEE, per germline. This CDR3 has 15 residues. The junction had 5 bases not matched to a gene; V was cut back by 4 bases and J by 4 bases. CDR3 coding DNA: TGTGCCAGCAGCACCGGGACTAGCGAGTACAATGAGCAGTTCTTC. This codes for CASSTGTSEYNEQFF.

The chain uses TRBV7-2 and TRBJ2-1; 8 bases are shared with TRBD2. CDR3 length: 15 amino acids. Germline V gene lookup returns CDR1 SGHTA and CDR2 FQGNSA. V shed 4 bases and J 6 bases; nucleotides not matched to a gene: 8. For the CDR3, the DNA is TGTGCCAGCAGCTACCCCGGACTAGCATCCAATGAGCAGTTCTTC. Translation gives CASSYPGLASNEQFF. Full variable domain (missing parts from reference TRBV7-2 and TRBJ2-1): GAGVSQSPSNKVTEKGKDVELRCDPISGHTALYWYRQSLGQGLEFLIYFQGNSAPDKSGLPSDRFSAERTGGSVSTLTIQRTQQEDSAVYLCASSYPGLASNEQFFGPGTRLTVL.

The chain recombines TRBV19 with TRBJ1-5; a weak D match, TRBD1 (6 bases). The germline V and J ends were trimmed by 1 base and 2 bases, with 9 bases remaining between them. This CDR3 comprises 15 residues. Per the germline V gene, CDR1 is LNHDA and CDR2 is SQIVND (reference sequence). Here the CDR3 DNA reads TGTGCCAGTAGTATAGGTGGACAGCGCAATCAGCCCCAGCATTTT. As protein: CASSIGGQRNQPQHF. The whole variable domain, remainder taken from reference TRBV19 and TRBJ1-5, is DGGITQSPKYLFRKEGQNVTLSCEQNLNHDAMYWYRQDPGQGLRLIYYSQIVNDFQKGDIAEGYSVSREKKESFPLTVTSAQKNPTAFYLCASSIGGQRNQPQHFGDGTRLSIL.